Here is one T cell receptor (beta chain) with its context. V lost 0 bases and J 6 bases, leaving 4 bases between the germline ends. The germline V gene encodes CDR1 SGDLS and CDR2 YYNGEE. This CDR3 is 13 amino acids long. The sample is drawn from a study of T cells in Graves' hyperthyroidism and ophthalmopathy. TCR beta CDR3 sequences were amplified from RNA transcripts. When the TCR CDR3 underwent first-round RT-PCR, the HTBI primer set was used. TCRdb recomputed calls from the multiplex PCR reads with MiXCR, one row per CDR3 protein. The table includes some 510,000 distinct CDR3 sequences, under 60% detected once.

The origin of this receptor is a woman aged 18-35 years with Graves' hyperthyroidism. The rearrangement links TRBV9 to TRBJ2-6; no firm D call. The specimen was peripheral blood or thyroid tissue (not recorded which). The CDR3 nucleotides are TGTGCCAGCAGCGTAGCCCTGGCCAACGTCCTGACTTTC. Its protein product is CASSVALANVLTF. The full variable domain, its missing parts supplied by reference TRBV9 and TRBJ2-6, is DSGVTQTPKHLITATGQRVTLRCSPRSGDLSVYWYQQSLDQGLQFLIQYYNGEERAKGNILERFSAQQFPDLHSELNLSSLELGDSALYFCASSVALANVLTFGAGSRLTVL.